This T cell receptor beta chain was captured by sequencing in a study of T cell responses to AZD1222 COVID-19 vaccine. CDR3 size: 11 residues. The ends were cut back, 5 bases at V and 7 bases at J, with 7 bases in the middle. Germline CDR1 SGHNT, CDR2 YYREEE (reference sequence). Sequencing was performed with immunoSEQ multiplex PCR; in TCRdb, only in-frame clones are kept and a portion is missing. The sample holds 120,000 or so clones, 70% to 85% seen once. Regarding this clone: Its target is unknown.

Overall study results and limits: Repertoires were collected only later (after the peak T cell response had occurred). Most donors were white British, females outnumbered males, and clonal diversity was possibly underestimated.

This sample comprised peripheral blood, obtained 28 days after the second AZD1222 dose. The genes are TRBV5-4 and TRBJ2-1, with D perhaps TRBD2 (5 bases). This clonotype was sampled from an adult who received the AZD1222 COVID-19 vaccine. DNA of the CDR3: TGTGCCAGCAGTCGAGGGAATGAGCAGTTCTTC. Its translation is CASSRGNEQFF. Looking up the rest from reference TRBV5-4 and TRBJ2-1 gives the full variable domain: ETGVTQSPTHLIKTRGQQVTLRCSSQSGHNTVSWYQQALGQGPQFIFQYYREEENGRGNFPPRFSGLQFPNYSSELNVNALELDDSALYLCASSRGNEQFFGPGTRLTVL.